This T cell receptor (beta chain) was observed in a study of cytomegalovirus exposure and HLA in healthy donors. Study results and limitations: In a later analysis, more than 15,000 TCR beta sequences were associated with HLA alleles at 0.05 false discovery rate. DRB1 showed the most TCR associations and HLA-C the fewest in a later analysis, as rates varied by HLA locus.

It was with 60 Vbeta and 13 Jbeta primers that the PCR ran. Assay used: immunoSEQ multiplex PCR; TCRdb lists only in-frame clones, some missing. Among under 250,000 clones, around 81% were seen once, and the ten largest hold 8%. V was cut by 2 bases and J by 3 bases, with 12 bases left in between. The CDR3 length is 14 residues. Germline V gives CDR1 SGHRS, CDR2 YFSETQ. Of note for this clone: Antigen unknown.

The sample taken for sequencing was PBMCs. This sequence was found in a woman in her sixties or seventies in good health and CMV-seropositive. The J gene is TRBJ2-7, the V gene TRBV5-1; tentative D call: TRBD1 (5 bases). CDR3 sequence reads: CASSFGQGDYEQYF. CDR3 nucleotide sequence: TGCGCCAGCAGCTTTGGGCAGGGCGACTACGAGCAGTACTTC.